These 18 T cell receptor beta chains came from one sample sequenced in a study of shared clonotypes between healthy human individuals (dated by TCRdb to 2020 to 2022). Library preparation employed the immunoSEQ multiplex PCR assay. TCRdb carries this immuneACCESS record with in-frame sequences only. Its versions omit some clonotypes, under half of them owing to an unresolved V gene in the studies checked, with the rest unexplained. This sample comprises about 2 million clones, 85% to 95% of them detected only once. 0.13% of the sample is held by the ten biggest clonotypes. Specimen: naive CD4+ T cells sorted from blood. The sample's cell subset or site label, decoded: CD45RA+ positively selected. These TCRs come from a young man in good health.

The chain recombines TRBV25-1 with TRBJ1-6, with 7 bases aligning to TRBD1. CDR3 length: 13 residues. Looked up from germline, CDR1 is MGHDK and CDR2 is SYGVNS. V lost 6 bases and J lost 10; bases outside the gene matches: 6. CDR3 amino acids: CASRGTEYSPLHF. The CDR3 coding sequence is TGTGCCAGCAGGGGGACAGAGTACTCACCCCTCCACTTT.

V gene TRBV7-2 combines with J gene TRBJ1-1; D is ambiguous. Germline CDR1 reads SGHTA; CDR2 reads FQGNSA. The CDR3 is 11 residues long. Trimming pared 5 bases from V and 9 bases from J, leaving 10 bases between. The CDR3 DNA reads as TGTGCCAGCAGCCCCGGATTACAAGCTTTCTTT. Protein sequence: CASSPGLQAFF.

Notes on this clone: An end of the junction does not agree with germline; a read error may underlie this. The chain recombines TRBV7-7 with TRBJ2-5; perhaps TRBD2 as D (5 bases). The CDR3 has 15 amino acids. Germline V gives CDR1 SSHAT, CDR2 FNYEAQ (reference sequence). The chain's CDR3 is CASSLDSAYFGTQYF. The CDR3 region has the DNA TGTGCTAGCAGCTTAGATAGCGCCTACTTTGGGACCCAGTACTTC.

The V gene is TRBV6-1, the J gene TRBJ2-1; unclear D gene. This CDR3 has 14 amino acids. CDR1 is MNHNS, CDR2 SASEGT, per germline. V lost 5 bases to trimming and J lost 2 bases, with 10 bases between them. The CDR3 is CASSWGPTYNEQFF. CDR3 nucleotides: TGTGCCAGCAGTTGGGGTCCCACCTACAATGAGCAGTTCTTC.

The rearrangement joins TRBV5-5 to TRBJ1-1; D not certain. Deletions cut 6 bases from V and 0 bases from J, with 15 bases between. The CDR3 sequence is 15 residues long. Germline V CDR1 and CDR2: SGHKS, YYEKEE (reference sequence). The CDR3 bases are TGTGCCAGCAATGCGTTAGTGCAGCTGAACACTGAAGCTTTCTTT. Residues: CASNALVQLNTEAFF.

This sequence joins TRBV11-2 and TRBJ2-2; 15 bases align to TRBD2. The junction had 7 bases not matched to a gene; V was cut back by 6 bases and J by 2 bases. Germline CDR1 SGHAT, CDR2 FQNNGV. CDR3 length equals 18 residues. The CDR3 sequence: CASRPGLAGGDNTGELFF. DNA for the CDR3: TGTGCCAGCAGACCGGGACTAGCGGGGGGCGACAACACCGGGGAGCTGTTTTTT. The full variable domain, in which reference TRBV11-2 and TRBJ2-2 provide the parts outside the CDR3, is EAGVAQSPRYKIIEKRQSVAFWCNPISGHATLYWYQQILGQGPKLLIQFQNNGVVDDSQLPKDRFSAERLKGVDSTLKIQPAKLEDSAVYLCASRPGLAGGDNTGELFFGEGSRLTVL.

The rearrangement joins TRBV10-2 to TRBJ2-7; 8 positions match TRBD1. CDR1 WSHSY and CDR2 SAAADI come from the germline V gene. The CDR3 has 14 amino acids. V dropped 11 bases and J dropped 2; count of bases not matched to a gene: 11. Written as DNA, the CDR3 is TGCGCCGGATCTCTCGGACAGGGAGCCTACGAGCAGTACTTC. Its translation: CAGSLGQGAYEQYF.

The gene calls are TRBV4-1 and TRBJ2-5; 10 bases agree with TRBD1. The ends lost 1 base at V and 5 bases at J; junction bases unmatched: 13. Germline CDR1 MGHRA, CDR2 YSYEKL. This CDR3 contains 18 residues. CDR3 residues: CASSQVGTGALGSETQYF. DNA for the CDR3: TGCGCCAGCAGCCAAGTGGGGACAGGGGCCTTGGGAAGTGAGACCCAGTACTTC.

The chain links TRBV27 to TRBJ1-2, with a tentative D call TRBD1 (5 bases). The CDR3 loop spans 15 amino acids. CDR1 and CDR2 from the germline V gene are MNHEY and SMNVEV (reference sequence). Trimming took 5 bases from V and 4 from J, leaving 17 bases between them. Here the CDR3 reads CASSPRPGLGYGYTF. The CDR3 nucleotides are TGTGCCAGCAGTCCTCGGCCGGGACTAGGCTATGGCTACACCTTC.

The CDR3 here is CASSYAAGSRTDTQYF. Here the CDR3 DNA reads TGTGCCAGCAGTTACGCTGCGGGTTCTCGCACAGATACGCAGTATTTT. V and J are TRBV6-5 and TRBJ2-3; perhaps TRBD2 as D (5 bases). V was trimmed by 2 bases and J by 1 base, leaving 13 bases between them. This CDR3 has 16 amino acids. Germline V lookup: CDR1 MNHEY, CDR2 SVGAGI.

This clone showed up just once. The genes are TRBV5-6 and TRBJ2-3; D gene ambiguous. CDR1 is SGHDT, CDR2 YYEEEE, per germline. The CDR3 totals 15 residues. V gave up 3 bases and J gave up 4 bases, with 15 bases separating them. The CDR3 DNA reads TGTGCCAGCAGCTACCTCTTAACTGAGCCAGATACGCAGTATTTT. This sequence encodes CASSYLLTEPDTQYF.

V gene TRBV4-1 combines with J gene TRBJ2-5, with 8 bases that match TRBD2. CDR3 size: 15 residues. After removal of 4 bases from V and 5 bases from J, the junction contained 9 bases not matched to a gene. Germline CDR1 is MGHRA and CDR2 is YSYEKL. CDR3 bases: TGCGCCAGCAGCCTGTCACTAGCGGTTGGGGAGACCCAGTACTTC. It specifies CASSLSLAVGETQYF.

V is TRBV19 and J is TRBJ2-6; 8 positions match TRBD1. With 3 bases clipped from V and 3 bases from J, the junction kept 4 bases outside the gene matches. This CDR3 is 16 amino acids long. Germline V gives CDR1 LNHDA, CDR2 SQIVND (reference sequence). CDR3 amino acids: CASSILRGRGANVLTF. As DNA, the CDR3 is TGTGCCAGTAGTATTCTCAGGGGGCGTGGGGCCAACGTCCTGACTTTC.

The chain couples TRBV30 to TRBJ1-5, with D perhaps matching TRBD1 (5 bases). Germline CDR1 and CDR2: GTSNPN and SVGIG (reference sequence). Trimming left V 2 bases short and J 3 bases short, with 8 bases between. The length of the CDR3 is 13 residues. In DNA, the CDR3 is TGTGCCTGGAGTACAGGTCCCAATCAGCCCCAGCATTTT. This codes for CAWSTGPNQPQHF.

This chain joins TRBV30 and TRBJ1-1; D is unclear. V was shortened by 2 bases and J by 6 bases, with 13 bases between the two germline ends. Germline assignment: CDR1 GTSNPN and CDR2 SVGIG (reference sequence). This CDR3 has 13 residues. The CDR3 region is CAWSSFGVPEAFF. CDR3 sequence (DNA): TGTGCCTGGAGTTCTTTTGGGGTTCCTGAAGCTTTCTTT.

The V gene is TRBV25-1, the J gene TRBJ2-1; D remains unclear. Germline loops: CDR1 MGHDK, CDR2 SYGVNS. The CDR3 is 12 residues long. V lost 0 bases and J 12 bases, leaving 9 bases between the germline ends. CDR3 DNA sequence: TGTGCCAGCAGTGAATATCCAGGAAGGCAGTTCTTC. It translates to CASSEYPGRQFF.

V is TRBV5-1 and J is TRBJ1-2, with TRBD1 as a possible D gene (5 bases). The V end lost 0 bases, the J end lost 6 bases, and 9 bases lay between the germline ends. In germline, CDR1 is SGHRS, CDR2 YFSETQ. The CDR3 is 13 residues long. The CDR3 bases are TGCGCCAGCAGCTTGGCGACAGTAAATGGCTACACCTTC. Amino acids: CASSLATVNGYTF.

This rearrangement joins TRBV6-1 to TRBJ2-2, with 12 bases identical to TRBD2. Germline CDR1 MNHNS, CDR2 SASEGT. The CDR3 length is 14 residues. V lost 10 bases, J lost 2 bases, and 2 bases stayed unmatched. DNA of the CDR3: TGTGCCACAGGACTAGCGGGAAACACCGGGGAGCTGTTTTTT. As protein: CATGLAGNTGELFF.